This TCR beta chain was recovered during a study of beta chain features in type 1 diabetes (dated by TCRdb to 2016 to 2018). Background on the whole study: Patients and healthy donors did not differ in mean age, gender distribution, total cell number or subset yield. Across all samples, about 110 million sorted cells were examined, and cell number per subset correlated strongly with RNA yield. The study compared the TCRB repertoires of sorted circulating CD4+ T cell subsets in recently diagnosed type 1 diabetes patients with those in matched healthy donors. Whereas all 30 or so donors provided naive and central memory subsets, regulatory and stem cell-like memory subsets were isolated from just 8 patients and roughly eight healthy donors.

Each donor gave one peripheral blood draw, roughly 120 mL on average, collected into heparinised tubes. Using a panel that included CD45RO, CCR7, CD25, CD127, CD95 and CD27, naive, central memory, regulatory and stem cell-like memory CD4+ T cells were sorted on a BD FACSAria II. Every sorted population had a purity above 95%. PBMCs were separated immediately by Lymphoprep density gradient centrifugation and were stained directly, without being cultured. To minimize batch effects, samples were stained and sorted in pairs, one healthy donor with one patient per experiment. Summary of the overall study and its limitations: Naive, central memory and regulatory TCRB repertoires appeared to be more alike among patients than among healthy donors. A moderate but significant shortening of TCRB CDR3 length was observed in type 1 diabetes patients in all four CD4+ subsets. Only small numbers of individuals were included in the HLA sub-analyses, which left unresolved whether HLA type had any influence on TCRB rearrangement. PCR may preferentially amplify shorter templates, but because patient and control samples were amplified and corrected together, any resulting skew would affect both groups equally. Fewer insertions and more nucleotide deletions at VDJ recombination sites were observed in patients with type 1 diabetes, implying thymic rearrangement abnormalities. Sequencing cDNA rather than genomic DNA could over-represent highly expressing activated cells, although activation and CD3 levels did not differ between groups.

The High Capacity cDNA Reverse Transcription Kit was used to reverse transcribe all of the isolated RNA, meaning that expressed TCRB transcripts were what got sequenced. Stem cell-like memory T cell samples underwent survey-depth immunoSEQ sequencing, averaging roughly 1 million total reads per sample. Sorted cells were lysed in RLT buffer, and RNA was extracted using DNase-treated RNeasy Micro or Mini kits according to cell number. Each cell subset was processed on its own to prevent cross-contamination, while patient and healthy donor samples were processed together. The immunoSEQ multiplex PCR was used to amplify TCRB sequences from cDNA, yielding 87-bp fragments that span the CDR3 region. The amplicons were sequenced using the Illumina HiSeq platform. As for the original processing: Synthetic template baselines were used to correct PCR bias computationally, reads within Hamming distance 2 were collapsed together, and singletons that could not be merged were discarded. Reads were aligned to IMGT to assign V, D and J genes, CDR3 length, and insertions or deletions at six rearrangement sites. Clonotype counts were normalized to sorted cell number within each subset before computing true diversity and Gini coefficients with the tcR R package. The overlap coefficient, calculated on TCRB nucleotide sequences, was used to measure repertoire sharing. TCRdb retrieved this table from immuneACCESS and kept in-frame rearrangements only. Not all clones are present; in checked studies, unresolved V genes account for under half, and no reason is known for the remainder. V and J calls and clone size come straight from that table; D and trimming were deduced from the DNA. Across this sample there are around 25,000 clones, with 55% to 70% seen only once. The ten top clones hold 1.1% of the sample.

Sequences SGHTA (CDR1) and FQGTGA (CDR2) are obtained from the germline V gene. V was cut back by 5 bases and J by 1 base, leaving a gap of 15 bases between them. The CDR3, cysteine through phenylalanine, is 15 amino acids long. Of the read, only the CDR3 DNA is kept; its 45 bases are in frame from base 1. As concerns this clone: The specificity of this receptor is unknown. Base qualities are not recorded, but no much larger clone differs from it by a single base.

The rearrangement combines TRBV7-3 with TRBJ2-7; matching of 6 bases hints at TRBD1 as the D gene. The clonotype originates from a woman between 40 and 50 years old with type 1 diabetes. Sequences were obtained from stem cell memory CD4+ T cells from blood. In the paper's terms, the cell subset or site label means: stem cell-like memory CD4+ T cells. The CDR3 protein is CASSIFRDTSYEQYF. The DNA sequence follows: TGTGCCAGCAGCATATTCCGGGACACTTCCTACGAGCAGTACTTC.